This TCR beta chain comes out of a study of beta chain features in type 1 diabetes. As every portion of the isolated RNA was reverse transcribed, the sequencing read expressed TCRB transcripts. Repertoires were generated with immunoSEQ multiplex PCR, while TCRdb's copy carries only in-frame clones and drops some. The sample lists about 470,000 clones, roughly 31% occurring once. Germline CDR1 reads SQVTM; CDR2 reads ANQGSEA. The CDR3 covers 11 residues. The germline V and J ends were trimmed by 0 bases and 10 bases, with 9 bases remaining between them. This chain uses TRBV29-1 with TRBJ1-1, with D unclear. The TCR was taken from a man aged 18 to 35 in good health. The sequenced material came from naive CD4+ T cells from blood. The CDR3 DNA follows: TGCAGCGTTGAAGAAAGCTCGGGAGCTTTCTTT. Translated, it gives CSVEESSGAFF.